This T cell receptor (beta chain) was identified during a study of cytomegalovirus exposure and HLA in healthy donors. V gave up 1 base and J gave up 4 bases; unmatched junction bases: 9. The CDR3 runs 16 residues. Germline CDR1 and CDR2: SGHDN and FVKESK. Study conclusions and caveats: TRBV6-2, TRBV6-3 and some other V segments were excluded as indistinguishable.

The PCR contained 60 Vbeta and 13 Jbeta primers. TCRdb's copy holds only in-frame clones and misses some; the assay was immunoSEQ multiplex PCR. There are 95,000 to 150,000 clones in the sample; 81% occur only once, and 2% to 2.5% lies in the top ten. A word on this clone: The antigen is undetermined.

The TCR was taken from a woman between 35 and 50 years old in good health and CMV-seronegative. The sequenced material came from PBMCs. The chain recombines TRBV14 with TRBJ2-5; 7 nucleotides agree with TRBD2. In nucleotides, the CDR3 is TGTGCCAGCAGCCAAGTCCGGTCGGGGGGAAGAGAGACCCAGTACTTC. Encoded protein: CASSQVRSGGRETQYF.